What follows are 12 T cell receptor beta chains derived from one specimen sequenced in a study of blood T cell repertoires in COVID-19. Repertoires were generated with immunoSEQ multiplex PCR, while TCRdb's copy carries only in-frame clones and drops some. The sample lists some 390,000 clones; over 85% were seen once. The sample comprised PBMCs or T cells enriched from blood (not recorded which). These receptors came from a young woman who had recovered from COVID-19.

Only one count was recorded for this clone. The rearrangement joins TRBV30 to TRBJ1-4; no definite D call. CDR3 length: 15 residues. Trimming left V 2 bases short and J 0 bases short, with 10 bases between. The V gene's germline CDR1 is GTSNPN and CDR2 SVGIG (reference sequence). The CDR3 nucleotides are TGTGCCTGGAGTTTCAGTTTCGCAACTAATGAAAAACTGTTTTTT. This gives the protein CAWSFSFATNEKLFF.

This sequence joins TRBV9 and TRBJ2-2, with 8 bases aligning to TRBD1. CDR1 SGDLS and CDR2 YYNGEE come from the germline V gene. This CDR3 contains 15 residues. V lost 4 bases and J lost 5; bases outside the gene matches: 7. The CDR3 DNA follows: TGTGCCAGCAGCAGGGGACAGGCAGGGACCGGGGAGCTGTTTTTT. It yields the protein CASSRGQAGTGELFF.

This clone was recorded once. CDR3 protein: CASRSQGESYEQYF. The CDR3 DNA reads as TGTGCCAGCAGGTCTCAGGGGGAGAGCTACGAGCAGTACTTC. This rearrangement joins TRBV5-5 to TRBJ2-7; TRBD1 matches at 7 bases. CDR3 length: 14 amino acids. Germline values: CDR1 SGHKS, CDR2 YYEKEE (reference sequence). Trimming at V came to 5 bases and at J to 3 bases, leaving 8 bases not matched to a gene.

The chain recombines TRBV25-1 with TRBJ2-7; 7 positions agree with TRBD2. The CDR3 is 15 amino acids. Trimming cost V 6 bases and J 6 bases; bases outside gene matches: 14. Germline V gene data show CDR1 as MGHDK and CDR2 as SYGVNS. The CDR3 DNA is TGTGCCAGCAGACGGGGGGACGCGACCTCGGGCGAGCAGTACTTC. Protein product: CASRRGDATSGEQYF.

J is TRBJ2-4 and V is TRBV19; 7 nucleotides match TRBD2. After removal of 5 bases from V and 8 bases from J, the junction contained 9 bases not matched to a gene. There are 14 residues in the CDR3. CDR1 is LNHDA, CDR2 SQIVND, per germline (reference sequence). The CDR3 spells CASSDGGGLDIQYF. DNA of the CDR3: TGTGCCAGTAGTGATGGGGGAGGGTTGGACATTCAGTACTTC.

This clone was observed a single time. CDR3 in DNA: TGTGCCAGCAGCCATCGGACAGGGTACACCGGGGAGCTGTTTTTT. Translating gives CASSHRTGYTGELFF. The chain links TRBV14 to TRBJ2-2, with 8 bases matching TRBD1. V lost 3 bases to trimming and J lost 3 bases; unmatched junction nucleotides: 3. Germline lookup yields CDR1 SGHDN and CDR2 FVKESK. The CDR3 loop spans 15 amino acids.

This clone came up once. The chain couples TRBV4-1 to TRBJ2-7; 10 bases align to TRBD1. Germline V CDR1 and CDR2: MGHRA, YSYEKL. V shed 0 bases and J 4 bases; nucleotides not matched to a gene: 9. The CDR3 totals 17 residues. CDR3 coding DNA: TGCGCCAGCAGCCAAGATTTATCGGGACAGGGGATATACGAGCAGTACTTC. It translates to CASSQDLSGQGIYEQYF.

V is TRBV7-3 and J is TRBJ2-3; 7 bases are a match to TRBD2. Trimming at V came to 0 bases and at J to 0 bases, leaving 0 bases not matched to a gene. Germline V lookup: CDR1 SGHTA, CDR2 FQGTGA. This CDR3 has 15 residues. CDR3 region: CASSLTGGSTDTQYF. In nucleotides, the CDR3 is TGTGCCAGCAGCTTAACCGGGGGGAGCACAGATACGCAGTATTTT.

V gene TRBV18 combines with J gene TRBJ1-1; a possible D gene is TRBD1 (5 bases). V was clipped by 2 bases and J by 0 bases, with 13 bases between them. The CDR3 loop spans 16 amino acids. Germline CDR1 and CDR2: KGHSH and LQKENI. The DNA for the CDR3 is TGTGCCAGCTCACCAACCCCCCCAGGGCTGAACACTGAAGCTTTCTTT. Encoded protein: CASSPTPPGLNTEAFF.

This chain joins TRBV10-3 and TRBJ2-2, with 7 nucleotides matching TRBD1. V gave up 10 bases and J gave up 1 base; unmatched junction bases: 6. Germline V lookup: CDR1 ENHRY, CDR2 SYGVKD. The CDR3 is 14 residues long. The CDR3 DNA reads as TGTGCCACCTCGGGACAGATGAACACCGGGGAGCTGTTTTTT. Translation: CATSGQMNTGELFF.

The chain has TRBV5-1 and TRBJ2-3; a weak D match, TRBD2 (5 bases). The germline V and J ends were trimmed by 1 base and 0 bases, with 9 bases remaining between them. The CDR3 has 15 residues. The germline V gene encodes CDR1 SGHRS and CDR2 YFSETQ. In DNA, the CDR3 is TGCGCCAGCAGCTTGACTACGGGAAGCACAGATACGCAGTATTTT. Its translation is CASSLTTGSTDTQYF.

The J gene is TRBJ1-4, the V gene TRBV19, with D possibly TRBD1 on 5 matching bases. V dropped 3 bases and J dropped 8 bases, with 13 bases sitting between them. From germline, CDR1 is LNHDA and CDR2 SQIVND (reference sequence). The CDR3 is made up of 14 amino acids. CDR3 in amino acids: CASSIPQGSEKLFF. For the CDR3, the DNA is TGTGCCAGTAGTATTCCCCAGGGAAGCGAAAAACTGTTTTTT.